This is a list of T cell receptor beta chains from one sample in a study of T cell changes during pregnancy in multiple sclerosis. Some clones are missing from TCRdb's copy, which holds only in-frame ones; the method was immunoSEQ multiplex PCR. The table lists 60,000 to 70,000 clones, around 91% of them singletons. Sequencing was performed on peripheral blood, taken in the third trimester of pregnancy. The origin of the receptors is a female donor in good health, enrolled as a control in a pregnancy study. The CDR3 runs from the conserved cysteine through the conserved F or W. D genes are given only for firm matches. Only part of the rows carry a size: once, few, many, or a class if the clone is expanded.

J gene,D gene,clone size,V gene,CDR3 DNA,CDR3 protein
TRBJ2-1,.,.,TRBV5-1,TGCGCCAGCAGCCCTTCGGCAGGGGTGTTTTTTGTTGATGAGCAGTTCTTC,CASSPSAGVFFVDEQFF
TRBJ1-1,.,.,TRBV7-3,TGTGCCAGCAGCCAGACTTGGAACACTGAAGCTTTCTTT,CASSQTWNTEAFF
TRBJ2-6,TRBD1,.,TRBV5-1,TGCGCCAGCAGCTCGAGTCCCGGGACAGGGGCTGGGGCCAACGTCCTGACTTTC,CASSSSPGTGAGANVLTF
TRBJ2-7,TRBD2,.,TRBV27,TGTGCCAGCAGTTTCGGGAGGTCCTACGAGCAGTACTTC,CASSFGRSYEQYF
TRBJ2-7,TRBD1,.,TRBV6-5,TGTGCCAGCAGTTACGGACAGGGGGCCTACGAGCAGTACTTC,CASSYGQGAYEQYF
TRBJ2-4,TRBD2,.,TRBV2,TGTGCCAGCAGTGTATCTGGGACTAGCGGAGGGGTGGCCAAAAACATTCAGTACTTC,CASSVSGTSGGVAKNIQYF
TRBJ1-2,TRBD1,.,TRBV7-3,TGTGCCAGCAGTCCGACAGGGGGCTCTGGCTACACCTTC,CASSPTGGSGYTF
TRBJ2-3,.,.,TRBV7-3,TGTGCCAGCAGCTTTACCGGGAGCCACACAGATACGCAGTATTTT,CASSFTGSHTDTQYF
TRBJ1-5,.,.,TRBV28,TGTGCCAGCAGCCCCGGGATCAGCAATCAGCCCCAGCATTTT,CASSPGISNQPQHF
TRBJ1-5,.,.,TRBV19,TGTGCCAGTAGTGCCGGACAGTACAATCAGCCCCAGCATTTT,CASSAGQYNQPQHF
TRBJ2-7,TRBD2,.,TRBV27,TGTGCCAGCAGTTCGGGACTAGCGGGACTCTACGAGCAGTACTTC,CASSSGLAGLYEQYF
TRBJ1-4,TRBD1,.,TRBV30,TGTGCCTGGAGTTCAGGACAGGGACTCGAAAAACTGTTTTTT,CAWSSGQGLEKLFF
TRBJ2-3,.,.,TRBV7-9,TGTGCCAGCAGCTCGCAGGGAATCACAGATACGCAGTATTTT,CASSSQGITDTQYF
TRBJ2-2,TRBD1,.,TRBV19,TGTGCCAGTACAGTCAACCGAGGACAGGCCTCCAGGTGGGACACCGGGGAGCTGTTTTTT,CASTVNRGQASRWDTGELFF
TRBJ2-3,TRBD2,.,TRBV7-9,TGTGCCAGCAGCCCCTTTGCGGGAGGCACAGATACGCAGTATTTT,CASSPFAGGTDTQYF
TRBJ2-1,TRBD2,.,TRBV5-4,TGTGCCAGCAGCTTAGAAATAGCGGGAGTCGGTGAGCAGTTCTTC,CASSLEIAGVGEQFF
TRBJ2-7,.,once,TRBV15,TGTGCCACCAGCAGCCCCGGGTCGACCTACGAGCAGTACTTC,CATSSPGSTYEQYF
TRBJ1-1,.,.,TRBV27,TGTGCCAGCAGTTCGACAGGGAACACTGAAGCTTTCTTT,CASSSTGNTEAFF
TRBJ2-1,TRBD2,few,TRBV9,TGTGCCAGCAGCATCTCGGGACTAGACGCAAGTGAGCAGTTCTTC,CASSISGLDASEQFF
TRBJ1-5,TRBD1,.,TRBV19,TGTGCCAGTAGTTTCGGGACAGGCAATCAGCCCCAGCATTTT,CASSFGTGNQPQHF
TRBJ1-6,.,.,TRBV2,TGTGCCAGCAGTAAAGACGCCGGGACAATGATACCCCTCCACTTT,CASSKDAGTMIPLHF
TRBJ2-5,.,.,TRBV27,TGTGCCAGCAGTTTCCTTCTAGGAGGAGGGGAGACCCAGTACTTC,CASSFLLGGGETQYF
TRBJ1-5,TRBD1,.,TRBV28,TGTGCCAGCCGGTTCGACAGGGGTTTTGGAAATCAGCCCCAGCATTTT,CASRFDRGFGNQPQHF
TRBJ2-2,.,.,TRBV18,TGTGCCAGCTCAATTTGGGGCCCTGAACCGACCGGGGAGCTGTTTTTT,CASSIWGPEPTGELFF
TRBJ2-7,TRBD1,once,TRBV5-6,TGTGCCAGCAGCTCCGGGACAGGGGGTGGCGAGCAGTACTTC,CASSSGTGGGEQYF
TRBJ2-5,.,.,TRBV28,TGTGCCAGCAGTTTCTCAGGGGTAAGCCAAGAGACCCAGTACTTC,CASSFSGVSQETQYF
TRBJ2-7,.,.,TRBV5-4,TGTGCCAGCAGCTTGCAGGGTTCCTACGAGCAGTACTTC,CASSLQGSYEQYF
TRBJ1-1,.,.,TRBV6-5,TGTGCCAGCAGCCTCCTAAATGCGGACACTGAAGCTTTCTTT,CASSLLNADTEAFF
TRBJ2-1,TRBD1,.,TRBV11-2,TGTGCCAGCAGCTTTATGGTGAGGACAGGGTCTTACAATGAGCAGTTCTTC,CASSFMVRTGSYNEQFF
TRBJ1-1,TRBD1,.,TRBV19,TGTGCCAGTAGTATCGGGACAGCTCTGGAAGCTTTCTTT,CASSIGTALEAFF
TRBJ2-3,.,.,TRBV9,TGTGCCAGCAGCGTAGCATTCACAGATACGCAGTATTTT,CASSVAFTDTQYF
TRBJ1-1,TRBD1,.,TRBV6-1,TGTGCCAGCAGTCCACCACAGGGGAGCACTGAAGCTTTCTTT,CASSPPQGSTEAFF
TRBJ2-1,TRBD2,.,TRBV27,TGTGCCAGCCGAATTGCGGGAGGGCTTAGGAATGAGCAGTTCTTC,CASRIAGGLRNEQFF
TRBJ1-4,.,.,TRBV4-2,TGTGCCAGCAGAGGAGCAACTAATGAAAAACTGTTTTTT,CASRGATNEKLFF
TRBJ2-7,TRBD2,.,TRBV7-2,TGTGCCAGCAGCTTAGCGAGCGGGAGCTCCTACGAGCAGTACTTC,CASSLASGSSYEQYF
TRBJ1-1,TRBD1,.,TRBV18,TGTGCCAGCTCACCACCGTCAGGGGGACAGCACACTGAAGCTTTCTTT,CASSPPSGGQHTEAFF
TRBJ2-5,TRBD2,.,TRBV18,TGTGCCAGCTCACCACCTTATCGGCTAGCGGGAGGAGAGACCCAGTACTTC,CASSPPYRLAGGETQYF
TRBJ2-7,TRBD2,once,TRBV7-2,TGTGCCAGCAGCTTTTTGGGCCGGACTAGCACGCCCGAGCAGTACTTC,CASSFLGRTSTPEQYF
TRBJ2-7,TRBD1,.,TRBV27,TGTGCCAGCAGTTTGGACAGGGTACGCGAGCAGTACTTC,CASSLDRVREQYF
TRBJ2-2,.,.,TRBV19,TGTGCCACGATAAAAGGGGTTGGGGGCCTCTCCACCGGGGAGCTGTTTTTT,CATIKGVGGLSTGELFF
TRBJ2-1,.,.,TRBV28,TGTGCCAGCAGTTTGGCAGGTGAGAATGAGCAGTTCTTC,CASSLAGENEQFF
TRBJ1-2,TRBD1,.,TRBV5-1,TGCGCCAGCAGCTTGGGACAGGGTTTAGTGGCTAATGGCTACACCTTC,CASSLGQGLVANGYTF
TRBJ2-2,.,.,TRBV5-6,TGTGCCAGCAGCTTGGCGGCAGGAAACAACCCACCCGGGGAGCTGTTTTTT,CASSLAAGNNPPGELFF
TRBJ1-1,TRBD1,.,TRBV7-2,TGTGCCAGCAGCTTTCCGGGACAGCTGCGTAGAGCTTTCTTT,CASSFPGQLRRAFF
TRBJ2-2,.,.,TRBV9,TGTGCCAGCAGCGGTGGTAGCGTGAACACCGGGGAGCTGTTTTTT,CASSGGSVNTGELFF
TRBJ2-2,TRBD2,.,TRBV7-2,TGTGCCAGCAGCCCGATACTAGCGGGAGGTTCCTACACCGGGGAGCTGTTTTTT,CASSPILAGGSYTGELFF
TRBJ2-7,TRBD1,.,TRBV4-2,TGTGCCAGCAGCCAAGATAGGGGGACAGGGGGCTACGAGCAGTACTTC,CASSQDRGTGGYEQYF
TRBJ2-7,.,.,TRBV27,TGTGCCAGCAGTTTATCGTACGGGGAGAAGTACGAGCAGTACTTC,CASSLSYGEKYEQYF
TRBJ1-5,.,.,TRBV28,TGTGCCAGCAGAGATTCCAGGGTAATGGATCAGCCCCAGCATTTT,CASRDSRVMDQPQHF